This entry lists 17 T cell receptor beta chains sequenced from one sample in a study of cytomegalovirus exposure and HLA in healthy donors. This PCR relied on a set of 60 Vbeta primers and 13 Jbeta primers. Some clones are missing from TCRdb's copy, which holds only in-frame ones; the method was immunoSEQ multiplex PCR. The repertoire has 150,000 to 200,000 clones, 84% of them found once; the top ten carry roughly 5.2%. Sequencing was performed on PBMCs. The receptors originated from a girl aged 5 to 17 in good health and CMV-seropositive.

The chain recombines TRBV6-5 with TRBJ2-7; 8 bases agree with TRBD1. Germline assignment: CDR1 MNHEY and CDR2 SVGAGI. The V segment lost 0 bases and the J segment 3 bases; nucleotides outside the gene matches: 4. There are 15 residues in the CDR3. The CDR3 loop reads CASSYSRQGSYEQYF. The DNA of the CDR3 is TGTGCCAGCAGTTACTCGAGACAGGGGAGCTACGAGCAGTACTTC.

This chain links TRBV11-2 with TRBJ1-1; a possible D gene is TRBD1 (6 bases). Germline V CDR1 and CDR2: SGHAT, FQNNGV. This CDR3 is built from 14 residues. Trimming cost V 6 bases and J 0 bases, with 11 bases left between them. Here the CDR3 DNA reads TGTGCCAGCAGATCGGGACAACTGAACACTGAAGCTTTCTTT. This codes for CASRSGQLNTEAFF.

The chain is built from TRBV5-1 and TRBJ2-1; 8 nucleotides agree with TRBD1. Unmatched junction bases numbered 4, after V lost 5 bases and J lost 9 bases. The CDR3 length is 12 residues. Germline CDR1 and CDR2: SGHRS and YFSETQ. For the CDR3, the DNA is TGCGCCAGCAGGTTGACAGGGGTTGAGCAGTTCTTC. This codes for CASRLTGVEQFF.

The chain joins TRBV11-2 to TRBJ2-1, with 7 bases lining up with TRBD1. The germline CDR1 and CDR2 sequences are SGHAT and FQNNGV. V lost 4 bases to trimming and J lost 0 bases; unmatched junction nucleotides: 6. The CDR3 covers 16 residues. DNA for the CDR3: TGTGCCAGCAGCTCAATTTCAGGGGGCTCCTACAATGAGCAGTTCTTC. As protein: CASSSISGGSYNEQFF.

DNA for the CDR3: TGTGCCAGCAGTTACCCAGGACAGGGGGCGAGAGGCTACACCTTC. The encoded protein is CASSYPGQGARGYTF. V usage is TRBV6-5 and J usage is TRBJ1-2; 11 bases are a match to TRBD1. The CDR3 loop spans 15 amino acids. Trimming removed 2 bases from V and 8 bases from J; junction bases left unmatched: 7. Germline values: CDR1 MNHEY, CDR2 SVGAGI.

This clone turned up a few times. V usage is TRBV5-6 and J usage is TRBJ1-1; TRBD1 might be the D (5 bases). V dropped 1 base and J dropped 3 bases, with 7 bases sitting between them. The CDR3 covers 13 residues. Germline V gives CDR1 SGHDT, CDR2 YYEEEE. CDR3: CASSLNRYTEAFF. The CDR3 DNA reads TGTGCCAGCAGCTTGAACAGGTACACTGAAGCTTTCTTT.

V and J are TRBV2 and TRBJ1-1; no firm D call. The germline CDR1 and CDR2 sequences are SNHLY and FYNNEI. The germline V and J ends were trimmed by 6 bases and 9 bases, with 14 bases remaining between them. The CDR3 consists of 12 residues. The CDR3 DNA reads as TGTGCCAGCAGCGTCAGAGGAGCGCAAGCTTTCTTT. It translates to CASSVRGAQAFF.

The count of this clone is one. The chain joins TRBV9 to TRBJ2-1; no clear D. V lost 0 bases and J 3 bases, leaving 7 bases between the germline ends. CDR3 size: 14 residues. Germline V lookup: CDR1 SGDLS, CDR2 YYNGEE. CDR3 in amino acids: CASSVGSDYNEQFF. The CDR3 DNA follows: TGTGCCAGCAGCGTAGGGTCAGACTACAATGAGCAGTTCTTC.

The rearrangement joins TRBV6-1 to TRBJ1-1, with TRBD1 matching over 8 bases. This CDR3 has 13 residues. Trimming cost V 8 bases and J 0 bases; bases outside gene matches: 2. CDR1 is MNHNS and CDR2 is SASEGT in the germline V gene. The CDR3 DNA reads as TGTGCCAGCGGACAGGGCATGAACACTGAAGCTTTCTTT. Residues: CASGQGMNTEAFF.

This clone was seen only a few times. V is TRBV19 and J is TRBJ2-1, with 11 bases lining up with TRBD1. This CDR3 is 19 amino acids long. Looked up from germline, CDR1 is LNHDA and CDR2 is SQIVND (reference sequence). After removal of 9 bases from V and 0 bases from J, the junction contained 16 bases not matched to a gene. CDR3 sequence (DNA): TGTGCCAGCACAGACTCGGACAGGGGGCCGCCCCACTCCTACAATGAGCAGTTCTTC. The encoded protein is CASTDSDRGPPHSYNEQFF.

The rearrangement links TRBV5-1 to TRBJ1-2; TRBD1 matches at 10 bases. V trimming: 2 bases; J trimming: 4 bases; junction bases outside the gene matches: 5. This CDR3 comprises 15 residues. Germline CDR1 and CDR2: SGHRS and YFSETQ. CDR3 coding DNA: TGCGCCAGCAGCTTTATGACAGGGGGCCCCTATGGCTACACCTTC. Its translation is CASSFMTGGPYGYTF.

For this clone: The junction shows a germline mismatch at one end, possibly a read error. The V and J genes are TRBV7-7 and TRBJ2-1, with 7 positions matching TRBD2. The CDR3 has 15 amino acids. The germline gives CDR1 SSHAT, CDR2 FNYEAQ (reference sequence). The DNA of the CDR3 is TGTGCTAGCAGCCTCGGGGTACGGGGGGAAGATGAGCAGTTCTTC. As protein: CASSLGVRGEDEQFF.

The rearrangement uses TRBV7-9 and TRBJ1-2; no firm D call. Germline V gene lookup returns CDR1 SEHNR and CDR2 FQNEAQ (reference sequence). The V and J ends lost 1 base and 3 bases respectively, with 6 bases between them. The CDR3 sequence is 13 residues long. The DNA for the CDR3 is TGTGCCAGCAGCTTAGGGGAGTACTATGGCTACACCTTC. Encoded protein: CASSLGEYYGYTF. Drawing the rest from reference TRBV7-9 and TRBJ1-2, the complete variable domain is DTGVSQNPRHKITKRGQNVTFRCDPISEHNRLYWYRQTLGQGPEFLTYFQNEAQLEKSRLLSDRFSAERPKGSFSTLEIQRTEQGDSAMYLCASSLGEYYGYTFGSGTRLTVV.

This chain connects TRBV23-1 to TRBJ1-2; 8 bases are a match to TRBD1. TRBV23-1 is an ORF, and what it does is uncertain. The CDR3 is 15 residues long. The junction had 5 bases not matched to a gene; V was cut back by 3 bases and J by 2 bases. The CDR3 nucleotides are TGCGCCAGCAGTCAGGGCAGGGGGCCCAACTATGGCTACACCTTC. It yields the protein CASSQGRGPNYGYTF.

The chain carries TRBV15 and TRBJ2-5, with 9 bases that match TRBD1. The CDR3 runs to 17 residues. The ends lost 2 bases at V and 0 bases at J; junction bases unmatched: 7. Per the germline V gene, CDR1 is LNHNV and CDR2 is YYDKDF (reference sequence). The CDR3 region is CATSRTTGGPYQETQYF. CDR3 DNA: TGTGCCACCAGCAGAACCACAGGGGGCCCGTACCAAGAGACCCAGTACTTC.

This clone was counted a single time. The chain carries TRBV27 and TRBJ2-7; 7 bases are shared with TRBD1. The ends lost 4 bases at V and 5 bases at J; junction bases unmatched: 11. Per germline, CDR1 MNHEY and CDR2 SMNVEV (reference sequence). This CDR3 comprises 15 residues. In nucleotides, the CDR3 is TGTGCCAGCAGTTCACTACAGGGGCGGGTCAACGAGCAGTACTTC. Translated: CASSSLQGRVNEQYF.

This sequence joins TRBV4-1 and TRBJ2-7; TRBD2 might be the D (6 bases). Germline CDR1 and CDR2: MGHRA and YSYEKL. CDR3 length: 15 residues. Trimming removed 1 base at V and 3 bases at J, with 13 bases between. The CDR3 coding sequence is TGCGCCAGCAGCCAAGTCACCTCCGGGGGCTACGAGCAGTACTTC. This codes for CASSQVTSGGYEQYF.